Listed below are T cell receptor beta chains from one sample, sequenced in a study of T cell changes during pregnancy in multiple sclerosis. Profiling relied on immunoSEQ multiplex PCR, and the TCRdb table lists in-frame clones only, not all of them. The table includes tens of thousands of clones, about 88% detected once. This sample comprised peripheral blood, obtained in the first trimester of pregnancy. The receptors come from a female donor in good health, enrolled as a control in a pregnancy study. Each CDR3 is given without its conserved first and last residue. Fields, in order: V gene, CDR3 protein.

V gene: TRBV28
CDR3 protein: ASSYEGRKSYEQY

V gene: TRBV27
CDR3 protein: ASSPTGYYEQY

V gene: TRBV6-4
CDR3 protein: ASSEGPGGLPPYEQY

V gene: TRBV28
CDR3 protein: ASSSGTGAASYEQY

V gene: TRBV7-9
CDR3 protein: ASSSGTSGWNEQY

V gene: TRBV2
CDR3 protein: ASSGERDRSSGANVLT

V gene: TRBV11-3
CDR3 protein: ASSAGGTSTDTQY

V gene: TRBV7-8
CDR3 protein: ASSLQGMSTEAF

V gene: TRBV7-6
CDR3 protein: ASSSLQGTTEAF

V gene: TRBV27
CDR3 protein: ASSLLGLTSGPDTQY

V gene: TRBV5-1
CDR3 protein: ASSLALDSSYEQY

V gene: TRBV28
CDR3 protein: ASSRGRANNQPQH

V gene: TRBV7-9
CDR3 protein: ASSSYRDRINYGYT

V gene: TRBV6-5
CDR3 protein: ASSPGETQY

V gene: TRBV7-3
CDR3 protein: ASSPSGTGYEKLF

V gene: TRBV20-1
CDR3 protein: SAPGETQY

V gene: TRBV19
CDR3 protein: ASSLTGGGETQY

V gene: TRBV6-6
CDR3 protein: ASSLAGGRYNEQF

V gene: TRBV7-9
CDR3 protein: ASTSREGATYEQY

V gene: TRBV21-1
CDR3 protein: ASSAPRSSELSGNTIY

V gene: TRBV18
CDR3 protein: ASAPVLTGQETQY

V gene: TRBV5-6
CDR3 protein: ASSLVGAEQF